This T cell receptor (beta chain) was observed in a study of cytomegalovirus exposure and HLA in healthy donors (dated by TCRdb to about 2017). Describing the broader study: According to an earlier analysis of several hundred of the donors, about 179 million T cells yielded some 120 million unique TCR beta sequences and less than 300 Gb of sequence data. Donor age, sex, ethnicity and CMV serostatus were compiled together with the repertoire data. HLA typing covered class I and class II loci at four-digit resolution. The number of typed donors differed by locus: 629-630 for A, B, C, DRB1 and DQB1; some 500 for DQA1; approximately 600 for DPA1; and 450 to 480 for DPB1. Rather than using new phenotypic data, the later analysis identified candidate immune exposures from TCR beta sequences and from how often those sequences occurred across donors. An earlier analysis of fewer than 750 of the donors used high-throughput TCR beta sequencing to judge whether each TCR beta V gene segment behaved as functional or pseudogenic. A later genetic analysis took genome-wide SNP genotypes for about three fifths of the 666 donors and used that subset as a discovery cohort. An early release that covered about 640 HLA-typed donors contained about 290 gigabases of sequencing data and 85 million to 100 million unique TCR sequences. The study profiled the T cell repertoires of under 850 subjects by immunosequencing and related them to cytomegalovirus serostatus. About five DR-DQ haplotypes were handled as single units for association and clustering, since linkage in the cohort was strong. To predict cytomegalovirus infection status, the study brought together high-throughput TCR immunosequencing, statistical association of individual TCRs with disease status, and machine learning. A separate validation cohort of more than 100 different subjects was used in addition to the roughly 670-subject first cohort. Every discovery cohort repertoire had been produced on one sequencing platform. Of the 300 to 500 genotyped donors, 81% were placed in the genetic ancestry cluster associated with self-reported Caucasian donors. The study aimed to test whether signatures of past pathogen exposure could be identified by cataloging public T cell receptors. Among approximately 370 genotyped donors of the cohort, an average of roughly 230,000 unique TCR beta nucleotide sequences was sequenced per donor, of which about 20% were non-productive. To study patterns of TCR occurrence, a later analysis re-analyzed previously published TCR beta repertoires from several hundred donors and added high-resolution HLA genotyping. General study outcomes and caveats: Because counts were too low, under 20 rarely observed V segments, including chromosome 9 orphons, were left out of the earlier analysis of roughly 600 of the donors. Cytomegalovirus status was reported to be diagnosed by the classifier with high specificity and sensitivity in both the original and validation cohorts. A later genetic analysis reported fewer N-insertions in productive TCRs among donors in an Asian-associated ancestry cluster than the approximately 670-donor mean. The authors suggested that the approach could potentially be extended to other disease states and immunological phenotypes. While some public TCRs were present in many individuals, most TCR sequences turned up only very rarely across donors. Sequencing depth was assumed to be roughly uniform across donors in the presence/absence analyses, though that assumption may not hold. The study listed 150 to 200 TCR beta chains as associated with cytomegalovirus. Several of the top co-occurrence clusters appeared to be linked to parvovirus B19, influenza, CMV and Epstein-Barr virus, according to a later analysis. For the cohort, immune exposure information was limited to CMV serostatus. In a later analysis, TCR association rates were found to vary across HLA loci, with the most associated TCRs seen for DRB1 alleles and the fewest for HLA-C alleles. A later analysis associated about 17,000 TCR beta sequences with specific HLA alleles at a false discovery rate of 0.05. In this cohort, only TCR beta chains were sequenced, and detectable features were limited by the absence of alpha or paired-chain data. Compared with equally common non-associated chains, HLA-associated TCR beta chains in a later analysis were more clonally expanded and had lower generation probabilities. A cluster of highly shared sequence variants was judged likely to represent a technical artifact of the sequencing pipeline. Strong co-occurrence of HLA alleles, especially DR and DQ, made assigning TCR associations to individual alleles difficult. A further reported finding was that TCR beta sequences accurately predicted the HLA-A and HLA-B alleles for most subjects in the first cohort. Most CMV-associated TCR beta chains appeared to be HLA-restricted in a later analysis, and the HLA associations seemed to be driven largely by CMV exposure. A few of the identified cytomegalovirus-associated TCR beta chains were confirmed in vitro to be specific for cytomegalovirus antigens. Because HLA typing was unavailable for some donors at each locus, only the typed subset was used in association tests. In an earlier analysis of approximately 600 of the donors, most TCR beta V segments were observed in productive rearrangements about 87% or about 30% of the time, broadly matching IMGT annotations. An association between a missense DCLRE1C variant and V-gene and J-gene trimming of TCR beta chains was found in a later genetic analysis and replicated in an independent cohort. Some IMGT-functional V segments, including TRBV6-2 and TRBV6-3, could not be distinguished by the 87-base-pair reads and were therefore excluded. Correlated functional status among segregating V segments might be attributable to linkage disequilibrium, but an unknown experimental factor could not be ruled out.

The library came from the immunoSEQ multiplex PCR assay. A mixture of 60 forward primers for TCR Vbeta segments and 13 reverse primers for TCR Jbeta segments was used in the multiplex PCR. The CDR3 region of rearranged TCR beta genes was amplified from genomic DNA with a multiplex PCR assay. The amplified TCR beta libraries were sequenced on the Illumina HiSeq System as 87-base-pair reads. From the authors' description of their analysis: A later analysis counted around 72 million unique TCR beta chains across the 666 repertoires, and 10 million to 12 million of these chains were shared by at least two donors. Raw reads were error-corrected and collapsed into unique sequences with a nearest-neighbor algorithm that merged closely related sequences to remove PCR and sequencing errors. V, D and J gene segments were assigned by aligning CDR3 sequences to IMGT reference sequences. Each retained sequence needed at least a six-nucleotide match to both a V gene segment and a J gene segment. Rearrangements were called productive when the CDR3 lacked stop codons and stayed in frame with V and J; all others were non-productive. Following IMGT convention, CDR3 was defined as the stretch from the second conserved V-encoded cysteine to the conserved J-encoded phenylalanine. In an earlier analysis of 500 to 650 of the donors, sequences lacking an unambiguous match to a single V gene segment were excluded. In an earlier analysis of several hundred of the donors, V segments were called functional above 56.7% productive rearrangements and were called segregating when the between-donor standard deviation exceeded 5%. A statistical classification framework was built for diagnosing cytomegalovirus status from the catalog of TCR beta chain sequences. In a later analysis, V and J genes were assigned by comparing TCR nucleotide sequences against IMGT/GENE-DB human TR gene sequences. In a later analysis, CDR3 sequences and most-parsimonious VDJ recombination scenarios were assigned using the TCRdist pipeline. In a later analysis, every TCR beta chain was defined by the combination of its CDR3 amino acid sequence and its V-gene family, and reads without a unique V-gene family were dropped. In a later analysis, a few hundred highly shared, low-generation-probability nucleotide sequences were removed to address suspected cross-contamination and a sequencing artifact. A later analysis calculated a clonal expansion index for each public chain from normalized within-repertoire ranks of inferred template counts. In a later analysis, generation probabilities were computed with a VDJ recombination model fitted to out-of-frame rearrangements, and the resulting probabilities were checked against IGoR. In a later analysis, hypergeometric tests were used to score TCR-TCR, TCR-HLA and TCR-CMV co-occurrence, with a repertoire-size bias correction applied to TCR pairs. False discovery rates were estimated in a later analysis by permuting HLA or CMV assignments 20 times. In a later analysis, co-occurring TCRs were grouped using DBSCAN, with TCRdist sequence similarity added in when clustering inside HLA-allele-positive subsets. For co-occurrence clustering, repertoires with fewer than 30,000 or more than 120,000 public chains were excluded, along with four or five repertoires with anomalous nucleotide sharing. In TCRdb, the immuneACCESS table is reduced to in-frame sequences with V and J assigned. These tables do not hold every clone; where another copy was compared, an unresolved V gene accounts for under half, and the others remain unexplained. Clone size and V and J calls were adopted from that table, with D and trimming inferred from the DNA. This sample gives under 200,000 clones in total; about 71% of them show up just once. Of the sample, roughly 1.4% falls within the top ten clones.

At the junction V is shortened by 7 bases and J by 1 base; bases outside the gene matches: 11. CDR1 and CDR2 are drawn from the germline V gene: MDHEN, SYDVKM. Inclusive of the bounding cysteine and phenylalanine, the CDR3 is 16 residues long. Left in the record is the CDR3 DNA by itself, 48 bases read in frame from the first base. The cohort comprised under 700 healthy bone marrow donors. All cohort members were sampled while nominally healthy, although unrecorded immune exposures were likely present. The donor was CMV seronegative and belonged to the group of more than 300 seronegative cohort members. Every donor gave a peripheral blood sample, and the peripheral blood mononuclear cells from that sample were used for TCR beta sequencing. The Qiagen DNeasy Blood Extraction Kit was used to extract genomic DNA from the blood cell samples. Turning to this clone: Its binding antigen is unknown. No base quality information exists; no much larger clone differs at one position.

The sequencing input was PBMCs. The receptor was isolated from a man aged 50-60 years in good health and CMV-seronegative. The sequence links TRBV28 to TRBJ2-7; 9 central nucleotides agree with TRBD1. Here is the DNA: TGTGCCAGCACCCTCAGCGGGACAGGGTCTTCCTACGAGCAGTACTTC. The translation is CASTLSGTGSSYEQYF.